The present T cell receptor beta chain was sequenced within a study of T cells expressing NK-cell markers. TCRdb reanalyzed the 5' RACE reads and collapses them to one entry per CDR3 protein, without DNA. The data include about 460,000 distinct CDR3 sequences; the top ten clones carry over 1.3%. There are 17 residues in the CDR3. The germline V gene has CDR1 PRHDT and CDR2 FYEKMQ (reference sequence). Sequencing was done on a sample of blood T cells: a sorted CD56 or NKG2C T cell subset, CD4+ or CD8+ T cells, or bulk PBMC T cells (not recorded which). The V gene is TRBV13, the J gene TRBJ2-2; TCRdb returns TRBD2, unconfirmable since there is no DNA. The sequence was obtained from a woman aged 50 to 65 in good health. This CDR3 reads CASSSSPGLAVTGELFF.